These 5 T cell receptor beta chains originate from one sample sequenced in a study of cytomegalovirus exposure and HLA in healthy donors. With 60 Vbeta and 13 Jbeta primers, the PCR was carried out. The method was immunoSEQ multiplex PCR; TCRdb's version includes in-frame clones alone and lacks a portion of them. This table has 150,000 to 200,000 clones, 70% to 90% appearing once. Sequenced material: PBMCs. These receptors came from a girl between 10 and 17 years old in good health and CMV-seropositive.

In DNA form, the CDR3 reads TGCGCCAGCAGCCCCTCGGGACAGGGGGAAGCTTTCTTT. Its protein product is CASSPSGQGEAFF. The V gene is TRBV4-1, the J gene TRBJ1-1, with 10 positions matching TRBD1. Germline V lookup: CDR1 MGHRA, CDR2 YSYEKL. The J segment lost 8 bases and the V segment lost 4 bases, leaving 4 bases of the junction unmatched. The CDR3 sequence is 13 residues long.

The J gene is TRBJ2-5, the V gene TRBV7-9; tentative D call: TRBD2 (5 bases). Germline values: CDR1 SEHNR, CDR2 FQNEAQ (reference sequence). Trimming took 5 bases from V and 0 from J, leaving 16 bases between them. The CDR3 spans 16 residues. The CDR3 DNA is TGTGCCAGCAGCCAAATAGGGCGGGCAGACCAAGAGACCCAGTACTTC. Its protein is CASSQIGRADQETQYF.

The chain recombines TRBV5-1 with TRBJ1-4, with D perhaps matching TRBD1 (6 bases). The CDR3 has 14 residues. Germline CDR1 and CDR2: SGHRS and YFSETQ. With 0 bases removed from V and 8 bases from J, the gap between germline ends came to 11 bases. The CDR3 protein is CASSLDRAFEKLFF. For the CDR3, the DNA is TGCGCCAGCAGCTTGGACAGGGCTTTCGAAAAACTGTTTTTT.

The chain is built from TRBV27 and TRBJ1-1; the match to TRBD1 covers 9 bases. CDR3 length: 16 residues. Germline-derived CDR1 and CDR2 are MNHEY and SMNVEV (reference sequence). Germline trimming cut 4 bases from V and 5 bases from J; bases unmatched to any gene: 11. DNA for the CDR3: TGTGCCAGCAGTTCCGGGACAGGGATAAAGGTAACTGAAGCTTTCTTT. It translates to CASSSGTGIKVTEAFF.

The chain joins TRBV5-1 to TRBJ1-4; D perhaps matches TRBD1 (6 bases). CDR1 is SGHRS and CDR2 is YFSETQ in the germline V gene. The CDR3 extends over 16 amino acids. Between the trimmed V and J ends, which lost 4 bases and 0 bases, there was a span of 13 bases. CDR3 sequence reads: CASSIRQVATNEKLFF. CDR3 DNA: TGCGCCAGCAGCATACGACAGGTCGCAACTAATGAAAAACTGTTTTTT.